This TCR beta chain was captured in a study of cytomegalovirus exposure and HLA in healthy donors (dated by TCRdb to 2016 to 2017). Looking at the study overall: According to an earlier analysis of several hundred of the donors, 150 million to 200 million T cells yielded 117 million unique TCR beta sequences and 250 to 350 Gb of sequence data. An early release that covered fewer than 800 HLA-typed donors contained about 300 gigabases of sequencing data and tens of millions of unique TCR sequences. Rather than using new phenotypic data, the later analysis identified candidate immune exposures from TCR beta sequences and from how often those sequences occurred across donors. Donor age, sex, ethnicity and CMV serostatus were compiled alongside the repertoire data. Using immunosequencing, the study profiled T cell repertoires from around 670 subjects and related those repertoires to cytomegalovirus serostatus. Typing coverage varied by locus: about 620-630 donors for A, B, C, DRB1 and DQB1; approximately 500 for DQA1; about 600 for DPA1; 450 to 480 for DPB1. Among over 350 genotyped donors of the cohort, an average of approximately 250,000 unique TCR beta nucleotide sequences were sequenced per donor, roughly a sixth of them non-productive. Along with the 666-subject first cohort, a separate validation cohort of 120 different subjects was used. The genetic ancestry cluster associated with self-reported Caucasian donors included 81% of the roughly 400 genotyped donors. The study aimed to test whether signatures of past pathogen exposure could be identified by cataloging public T cell receptors. To predict cytomegalovirus infection status, the study combined high-throughput TCR immunosequencing, statistical association of individual TCRs with disease status, and machine learning. A later genetic analysis used genome-wide SNP genotypes for about 65% of the roughly 670 donors, treating that subset as a discovery cohort. To study patterns of TCR occurrence, a later analysis re-analyzed previously published TCR beta repertoires from 550 to 800 donors and added high-resolution HLA genotyping. All discovery cohort repertoires had been generated on a single sequencing platform. To decide whether each TCR beta V gene segment behaved as functional or pseudogenic, an earlier analysis of 587 of the donors relied on high-throughput TCR beta sequencing. Both class I and class II loci were covered by HLA typing, at four-digit resolution. Five DR-DQ haplotypes were treated as single units for association and clustering because of strong linkage in the cohort.

A remark on this clone: The clone's antigen remains unknown. No much larger clone is present one base from it, and per-base qualities are unavailable.

Overall study results and their limits: The classifier was reported to diagnose cytomegalovirus status with high specificity and sensitivity in both the original and validation cohorts. Correlated functional status among segregating V segments might be attributable to linkage disequilibrium, but an unknown experimental factor could not be ruled out. The authors suggested that the approach could potentially be extended to other disease states and immunological phenotypes. A further reported finding was that TCR beta sequences accurately predicted the HLA-A and HLA-B alleles for most subjects in the first cohort. A group of highly shared sequence variants was considered likely to be a technical artifact of the sequencing pipeline. In a later genetic analysis, a missense DCLRE1C variant was associated with V-gene and J-gene trimming of TCR beta chains, and the association was replicated in an independent cohort. In the study, 150 to 200 TCR beta chains were listed as associated with cytomegalovirus. A later analysis found that most CMV-associated TCR beta chains appeared HLA-restricted, with HLA associations seemingly driven largely by CMV exposure. Strong co-occurrence of HLA alleles, especially DR and DQ, made assigning TCR associations to individual alleles difficult. The presence/absence analyses assumed that sequencing depth was roughly uniform across donors, and that assumption may not be true. A later analysis found that TCR association rates varied across HLA loci, with DRB1 alleles showing the most associated TCRs and HLA-C alleles the fewest. Three of the identified cytomegalovirus-associated TCR beta chains were confirmed in vitro to be specific for cytomegalovirus antigens. The cohort was sequenced for TCR beta chains only, and without alpha or paired-chain data the features that could be detected were limited. Broadly in line with IMGT annotations, most TCR beta V segments showed up in productive rearrangements about 87% or about 30% of the time in an earlier analysis of 587 of the donors. In a later analysis, HLA-associated TCR beta chains were found to be more clonally expanded and to have lower generation probabilities than equally common non-associated chains. Several of the top co-occurrence clusters appeared to be linked to parvovirus B19, influenza, CMV and Epstein-Barr virus, according to a later analysis. Because counts were too low, approximately 18 rarely observed V segments, including chromosome 9 orphons, were excluded from the earlier analysis of about 500 of the donors. Across donors, most TCR sequences were observed very rarely, whereas some public TCRs were present in many individuals. In a later genetic analysis, fewer N-insertions in productive TCRs were reported among donors in an Asian-associated ancestry cluster than the roughly 700-donor mean. Some IMGT-functional V segments, including TRBV6-2 and TRBV6-3, could not be told apart with the 87-base-pair reads, so those segments were excluded. Because HLA typing was unavailable for some donors at each locus, only the typed subset was used in association tests. Immune exposure information for the cohort was limited to CMV serostatus. A later analysis associated 16,951 TCR beta sequences with specific HLA alleles at a false discovery rate of 0.05.

The library came from the immunoSEQ multiplex PCR assay. The multiplex PCR relied on a mix of 60 forward primers for TCR Vbeta segments and 13 reverse primers for TCR Jbeta segments. The CDR3 region of rearranged TCR beta genes was amplified from genomic DNA with a multiplex PCR assay. The Illumina HiSeq System was used to sequence the amplified TCR beta libraries as 87-base-pair reads. The published analysis was carried out like this. Across the 600 to 700 repertoires, a later analysis counted tens of millions of unique TCR beta chains, some 11 million of which were shared by at least two donors. A nearest-neighbor algorithm error-corrected the raw reads and collapsed the reads into unique sequences, merging closely related sequences to remove PCR and sequencing errors. Alignment of CDR3 sequences to IMGT reference sequences was used to assign V, D and J gene segments. Each retained sequence needed at least a six-nucleotide match to both a V gene segment and a J gene segment. Rearrangements were classified as productive when the CDR3 lacked stop codons and remained in frame with V and J, and all other rearrangements were classified as non-productive. CDR3 was defined by IMGT convention, running from the second conserved V-encoded cysteine to the conserved J-encoded phenylalanine. In an earlier analysis of 587 of the donors, sequences lacking an unambiguous match to a single V gene segment were excluded. An earlier analysis of 587 of the donors called V segments functional above 56.7% productive rearrangements and segregating when the between-donor standard deviation exceeded 5%. A statistical classification framework was built for diagnosing cytomegalovirus status from the catalog of TCR beta chain sequences. V and J gene assignment, in a later analysis, came from comparing TCR nucleotide sequences with IMGT/GENE-DB human TR gene sequences. The TCRdist pipeline was used in a later analysis to assign CDR3 sequences and most-parsimonious VDJ recombination scenarios. In a later analysis, each TCR beta chain was defined by its CDR3 amino acid sequence together with its V-gene family, and reads lacking a unique V-gene family were excluded. As a way to deal with suspected cross-contamination and a sequencing artifact, a later analysis dropped more than 500 nucleotide sequences that were highly shared and had low generation probability. In a later analysis, a clonal expansion index for each public chain was calculated from normalized within-repertoire ranks of inferred template counts. In a later analysis, generation probabilities were computed with a VDJ recombination model fitted to out-of-frame rearrangements, and the resulting probabilities were checked against IGoR. A later analysis scored TCR-TCR, TCR-HLA and TCR-CMV co-occurrence with hypergeometric tests, applying a repertoire-size bias correction to TCR pairs. To estimate false discovery rates, a later analysis permuted the HLA or CMV assignments 20 times. A later analysis grouped co-occurring TCRs with DBSCAN, adding TCRdist sequence similarity when clustering within HLA-allele-positive subsets. For co-occurrence clustering, repertoires with fewer than 30,000 or more than 120,000 public chains were excluded, along with roughly 5 repertoires with anomalous nucleotide sharing. Imported from immuneACCESS, the table was reduced by TCRdb to in-frame sequences with V and J called. These copies leave out some clones; in studies compared against another copy, an unresolved V gene accounts for under half, and the cause of the remainder is not known. That table furnishes V, J and clone size, whereas the DNA furnished D and trimming. The sample contains 130,000 or so clones, approximately 65% of them found a single time. The biggest ten clones account for more than 1.5% of the sample.

The cohort consisted of approximately 690 healthy bone marrow donors. All cohort members were sampled while nominally healthy, although unrecorded immune exposures were likely present. The donor was CMV seronegative and was included in the group of approximately 350 seronegative cohort members. A peripheral blood sample was provided by each donor, and peripheral blood mononuclear cells were used for TCR beta sequencing. The Qiagen DNeasy Blood Extraction Kit was used to extract genomic DNA from the blood cell samples. Reading from cysteine to phenylalanine, the CDR3 counts 14 amino acids. The DNA shown is the 42-base CDR3, in frame from base 1. Ends trimmed: V by 4 bases, J by 2 bases; bases unmatched to a gene: 5. As encoded in the germline V gene, CDR1 is MDHEN while CDR2 is SYDVKM.

Sequenced material: PBMCs. The sequence was collected from a man younger than 35 in good health and CMV-seronegative. The sequence links TRBV28 to TRBJ2-7; 7 bases in the junction line up with TRBD1. The CDR3 protein is CASSYRDSAYEQYF. Read as DNA, the sequence is TGTGCCAGCAGTTACCGGGACAGCGCCTACGAGCAGTACTTC.